This TCR beta chain was profiled in a study of CD8 T cells in Susac syndrome. While CD8+ and CD4+ T cells were isolated negatively, TEMRA cells were enriched by FACS. Germline CDR1 reads SQVTM; CDR2 reads ANQGSEA. This CDR3 has 12 amino acids. V shed 6 bases and J shed 7 bases, with 15 bases lying between them. Random hexamers were used to reverse transcribe about 0.5 to 1 ug of RNA. Each CDR3 protein is one row after TCRdb ran MiXCR on the immunoSEQ multiplex PCR reads. The sample contains 150,000 to 200,000 distinct CDR3 sequences, approximately 93% of which appear only once. This receptor was obtained from a human donor with multiple sclerosis. The gene calls are TRBV29-1 and TRBJ1-1; no clear D. What was sequenced was CD4+ T cells from PBMCs. The CDR3 coding sequence is TGCAGCGTCGGACGGGCGCGTAATGAAGCTTTCTTT. Protein: CSVGRARNEAFF.